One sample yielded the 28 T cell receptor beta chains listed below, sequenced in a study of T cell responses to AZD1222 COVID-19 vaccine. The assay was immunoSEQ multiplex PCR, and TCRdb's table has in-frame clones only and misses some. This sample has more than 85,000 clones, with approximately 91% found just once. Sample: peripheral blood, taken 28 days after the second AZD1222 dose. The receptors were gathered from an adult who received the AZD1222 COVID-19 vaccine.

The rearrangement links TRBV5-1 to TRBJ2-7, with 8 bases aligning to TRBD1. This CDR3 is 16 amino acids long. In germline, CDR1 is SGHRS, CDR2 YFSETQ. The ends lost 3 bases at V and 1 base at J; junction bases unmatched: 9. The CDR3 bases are TGCGCCAGCAGCTGGCCGGACAGGGCCATTTCCTACGAGCAGTACTTC. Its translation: CASSWPDRAISYEQYF.

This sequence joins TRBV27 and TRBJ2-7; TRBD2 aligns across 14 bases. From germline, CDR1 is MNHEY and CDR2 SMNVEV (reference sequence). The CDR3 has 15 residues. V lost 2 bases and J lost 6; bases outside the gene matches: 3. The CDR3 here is CASSLNGLAGGEQYF. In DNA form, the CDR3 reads TGTGCCAGCAGTTTAAATGGACTAGCGGGAGGCGAGCAGTACTTC.

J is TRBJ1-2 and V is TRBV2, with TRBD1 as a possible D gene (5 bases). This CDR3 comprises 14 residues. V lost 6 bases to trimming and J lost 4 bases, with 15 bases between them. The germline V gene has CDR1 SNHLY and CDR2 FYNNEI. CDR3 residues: CASRAPGVGYGYTF. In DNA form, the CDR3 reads TGTGCCAGCAGAGCCCCGGGGGTGGGCTATGGCTACACCTTC.

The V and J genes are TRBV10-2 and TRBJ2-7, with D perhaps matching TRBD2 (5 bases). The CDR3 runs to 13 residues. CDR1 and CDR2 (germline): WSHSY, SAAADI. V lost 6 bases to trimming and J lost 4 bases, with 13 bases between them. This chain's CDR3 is CASRANRGYEQYF. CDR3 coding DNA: TGCGCCAGCAGGGCTAATCGGGGTTACGAGCAGTACTTC.

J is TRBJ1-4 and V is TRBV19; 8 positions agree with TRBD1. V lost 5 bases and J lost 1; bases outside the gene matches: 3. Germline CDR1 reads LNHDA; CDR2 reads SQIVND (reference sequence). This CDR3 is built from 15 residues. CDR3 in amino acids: CASSGQGVTNEKLFF. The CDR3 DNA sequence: TGTGCCAGTAGTGGACAGGGTGTAACTAATGAAAAACTGTTTTTT. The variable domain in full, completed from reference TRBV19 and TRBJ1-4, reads DGGITQSPKYLFRKEGQNVTLSCEQNLNHDAMYWYRQDPGQGLRLIYYSQIVNDFQKGDIAEGYSVSREKKESFPLTVTSAQKNPTAFYLCASSGQGVTNEKLFFGSGTQLSVL.

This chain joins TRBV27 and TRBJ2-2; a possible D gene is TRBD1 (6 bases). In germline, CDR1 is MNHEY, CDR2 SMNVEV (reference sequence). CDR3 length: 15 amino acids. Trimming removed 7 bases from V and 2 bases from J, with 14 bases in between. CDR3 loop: CASTYQGPNTGELFF. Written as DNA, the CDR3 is TGTGCCAGCACCTATCAGGGGCCTAACACCGGGGAGCTGTTTTTT.

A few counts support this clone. The DNA of the CDR3 is TGCAGTGCTAGTCGGAGCAGATCCTCCTACAATGAGCAGTTCTTC. Its protein is CSASRSRSSYNEQFF. The genes are TRBV20-1 and TRBJ2-1; no reliable D call. CDR3 length: 15 residues. Trimming shortened V by 3 bases and J by 0 bases, and 12 bases separated the two germline ends. Germline V gene sequence: CDR1 DFQATT, CDR2 SNEGSKA (reference sequence).

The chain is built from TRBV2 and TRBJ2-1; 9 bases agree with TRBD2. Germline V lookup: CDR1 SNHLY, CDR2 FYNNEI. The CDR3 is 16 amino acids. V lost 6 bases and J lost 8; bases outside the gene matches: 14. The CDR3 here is CASRAGLASLGDEQFF. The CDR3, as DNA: TGTGCCAGCAGGGCAGGACTAGCGTCCCTTGGAGATGAGCAGTTCTTC.

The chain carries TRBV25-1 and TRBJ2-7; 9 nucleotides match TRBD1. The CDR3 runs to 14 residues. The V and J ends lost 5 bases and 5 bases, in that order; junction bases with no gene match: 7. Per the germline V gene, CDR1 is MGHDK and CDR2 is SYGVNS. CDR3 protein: CASSIGTGSDEQYF. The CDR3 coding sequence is TGTGCCAGCAGTATCGGGACAGGGAGCGACGAGCAGTACTTC.

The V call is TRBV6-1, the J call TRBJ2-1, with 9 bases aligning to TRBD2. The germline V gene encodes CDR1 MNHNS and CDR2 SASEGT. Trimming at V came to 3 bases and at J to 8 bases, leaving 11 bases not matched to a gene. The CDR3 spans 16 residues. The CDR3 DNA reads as TGTGCCAGCAGTGAGAACCCCCTAGCGGGGAGCTATGAGCAGTTCTTC. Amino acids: CASSENPLAGSYEQFF.

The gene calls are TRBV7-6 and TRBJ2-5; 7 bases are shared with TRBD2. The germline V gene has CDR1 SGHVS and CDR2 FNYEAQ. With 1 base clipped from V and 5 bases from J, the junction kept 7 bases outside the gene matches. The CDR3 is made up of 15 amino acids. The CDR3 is CASSLVGLAVETQYF. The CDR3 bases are TGTGCCAGCAGCTTAGTCGGGCTAGCGGTGGAGACCCAGTACTTC.

This CDR3 is CSASRSLNTEAFF. The CDR3 region has the DNA TGCAGTGCTAGTCGTAGTTTGAACACTGAAGCTTTCTTT. The chain recombines TRBV20-1 with TRBJ1-1; D remains ambiguous. Germline CDR1 and CDR2: DFQATT and SNEGSKA (reference sequence). V was clipped by 3 bases and J by 0 bases, with 8 bases between them. The CDR3 runs to 13 residues.

CDR3 coding DNA: TGCGCCAGCAGCTTGGCCGGACAGGGATTGGGTTCACCCCTCCACTTT. This translates into CASSLAGQGLGSPLHF. The rearrangement joins TRBV5-1 to TRBJ1-6; 8 bases agree with TRBD1. This CDR3 has 16 amino acids. The germline CDR1 and CDR2 sequences are SGHRS and YFSETQ. Trimming cost V 0 bases and J 9 bases; bases outside gene matches: 8.

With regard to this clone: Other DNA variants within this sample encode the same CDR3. CDR3 in amino acids: CASSFFPDTQYF. CDR3 nucleotide sequence: TGTGCCAGCAGTTTCTTCCCAGATACGCAGTATTTT. The V gene is TRBV12-3 or TRBV12-4, the J gene TRBJ2-3; no reliable D call. Trimming took 3 bases from V and 4 from J, leaving 5 bases between them. The CDR3 consists of 12 residues.

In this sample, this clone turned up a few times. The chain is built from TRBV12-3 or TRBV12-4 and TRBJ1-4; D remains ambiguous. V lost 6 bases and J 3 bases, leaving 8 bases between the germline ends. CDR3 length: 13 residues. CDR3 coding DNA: TGTGCCAGCAGCTCAGCAGCTAATGAAAAACTGTTTTTT. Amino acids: CASSSAANEKLFF.

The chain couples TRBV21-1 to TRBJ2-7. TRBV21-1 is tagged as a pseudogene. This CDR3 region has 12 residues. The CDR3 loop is CASGPENYEQYF. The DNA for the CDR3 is TGTGCCAGCGGCCCTGAGAACTACGAGCAGTACTTC.

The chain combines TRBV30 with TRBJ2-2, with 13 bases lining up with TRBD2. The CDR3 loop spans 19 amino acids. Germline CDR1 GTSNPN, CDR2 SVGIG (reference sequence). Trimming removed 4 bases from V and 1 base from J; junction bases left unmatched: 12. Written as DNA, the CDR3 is TGTGCCTGGAACACTTTCATCGGGACTAGCGGGAAGAACACCGGGGAGCTGTTTTTT. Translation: CAWNTFIGTSGKNTGELFF.

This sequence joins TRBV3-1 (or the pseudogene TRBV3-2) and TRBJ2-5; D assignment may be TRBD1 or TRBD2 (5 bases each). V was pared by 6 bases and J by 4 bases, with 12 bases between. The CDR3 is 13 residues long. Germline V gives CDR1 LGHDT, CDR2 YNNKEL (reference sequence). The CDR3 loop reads CASSPRDGETQYF. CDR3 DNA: TGTGCCAGCAGTCCCCGGGACGGAGAGACCCAGTACTTC.

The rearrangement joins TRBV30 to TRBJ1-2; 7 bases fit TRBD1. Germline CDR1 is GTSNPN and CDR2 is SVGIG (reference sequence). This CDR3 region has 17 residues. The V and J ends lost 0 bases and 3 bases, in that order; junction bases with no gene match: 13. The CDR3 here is CAWSVRGDLQGHYGYTF. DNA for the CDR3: TGTGCCTGGAGTGTACGTGGCGACTTACAGGGGCACTATGGCTACACCTTC.

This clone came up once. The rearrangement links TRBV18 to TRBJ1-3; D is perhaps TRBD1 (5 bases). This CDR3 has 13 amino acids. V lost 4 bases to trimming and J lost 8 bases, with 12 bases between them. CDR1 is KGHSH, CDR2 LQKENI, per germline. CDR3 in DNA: TGTGCCAGCTCACGTCTCGGGGGAGACACCATATATTTT. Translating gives CASSRLGGDTIYF.

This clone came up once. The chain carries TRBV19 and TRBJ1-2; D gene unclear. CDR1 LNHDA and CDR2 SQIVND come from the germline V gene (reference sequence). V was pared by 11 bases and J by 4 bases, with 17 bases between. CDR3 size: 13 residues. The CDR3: CAVYGWGFYGYTF. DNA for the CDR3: TGTGCCGTGTACGGTTGGGGTTTCTATGGCTACACCTTC. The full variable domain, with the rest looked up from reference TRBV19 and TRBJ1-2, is DGGITQSPKYLFRKEGQNVTLSCEQNLNHDAMYWYRQDPGQGLRLIYYSQIVNDFQKGDIAEGYSVSREKKESFPLTVTSAQKNPTAFYLCAVYGWGFYGYTFGSGTRLTVV.

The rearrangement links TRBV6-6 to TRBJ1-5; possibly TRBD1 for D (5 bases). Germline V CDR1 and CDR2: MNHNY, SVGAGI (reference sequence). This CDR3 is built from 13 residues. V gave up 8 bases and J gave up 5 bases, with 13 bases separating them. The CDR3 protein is CASVAGQYQPQHF. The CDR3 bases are TGTGCCAGCGTGGCAGGGCAGTATCAGCCCCAGCATTTT.

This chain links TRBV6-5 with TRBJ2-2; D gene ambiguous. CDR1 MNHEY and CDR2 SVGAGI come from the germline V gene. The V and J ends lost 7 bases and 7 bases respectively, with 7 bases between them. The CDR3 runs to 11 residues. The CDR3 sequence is CASTKNGELFF. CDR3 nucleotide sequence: TGTGCCAGCACCAAAAACGGGGAGCTGTTTTTT.

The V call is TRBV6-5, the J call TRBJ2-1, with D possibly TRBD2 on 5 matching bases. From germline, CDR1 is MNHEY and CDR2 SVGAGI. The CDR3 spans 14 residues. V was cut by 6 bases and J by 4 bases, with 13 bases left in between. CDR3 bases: TGTGCCAGCAGCGTGGCTAGCTTATACAATGAGCAGTTCTTC. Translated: CASSVASLYNEQFF.

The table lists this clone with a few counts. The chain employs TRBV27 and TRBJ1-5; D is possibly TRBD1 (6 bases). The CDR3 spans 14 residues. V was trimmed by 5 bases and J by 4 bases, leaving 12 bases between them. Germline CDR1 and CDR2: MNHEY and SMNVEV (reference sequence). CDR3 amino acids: CASSEGQPNQPQHF. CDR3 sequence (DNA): TGTGCCAGCAGTGAGGGACAACCAAATCAGCCCCAGCATTTT.

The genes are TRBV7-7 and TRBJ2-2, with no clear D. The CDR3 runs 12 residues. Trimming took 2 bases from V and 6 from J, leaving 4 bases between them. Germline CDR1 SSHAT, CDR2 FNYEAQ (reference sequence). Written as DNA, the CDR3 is TGTGCCAGCAGCTTACTAGCCGGGGAGCTGTTTTTT. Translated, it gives CASSLLAGELFF.

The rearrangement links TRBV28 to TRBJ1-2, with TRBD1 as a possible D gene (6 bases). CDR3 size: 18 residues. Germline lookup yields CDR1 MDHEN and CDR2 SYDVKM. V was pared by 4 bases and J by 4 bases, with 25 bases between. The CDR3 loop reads CASSWSTTKQGVSYGYTF. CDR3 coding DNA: TGTGCCAGCAGTTGGTCAACAACAAAACAGGGTGTGAGCTATGGCTACACCTTC.

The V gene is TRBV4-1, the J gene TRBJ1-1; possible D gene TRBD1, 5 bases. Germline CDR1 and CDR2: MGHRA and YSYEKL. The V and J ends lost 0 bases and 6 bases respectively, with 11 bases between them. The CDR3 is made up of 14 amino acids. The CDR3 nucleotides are TGCGCCAGCAGCCAAGAGGGCAGGGTGGCTGAAGCTTTCTTT. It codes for CASSQEGRVAEAFF.